This TCR beta chain was captured in a study of blood T cell repertoires in COVID-19. V shed 2 bases and J 6 bases; nucleotides not matched to a gene: 1. This CDR3 region has 14 residues. Germline CDR1 reads KGHSH; CDR2 reads LQKENI. In the original workflow: Reference gene primer amplification gave estimated nucleated cell counts. TCRdb's table, derived via immunoSEQ multiplex PCR, lists solely in-frame clones and lacks some. The DNA was the basis for D and trimming; V, J and clone size are from that table. The sample includes 65,000 to 70,000 clones, about 86% of them seen just once. J is TRBJ2-1 and V is TRBV18; TRBD2 aligns across 10 bases. This receptor was identified in a woman aged 55-70 years with acute or convalescent COVID-19. The sample was peripheral blood. The CDR3 sequence is CASSPTSGTNEQFF. CDR3 DNA sequence: TGTGCCAGCTCACCAACTAGCGGGACCAATGAGCAGTTCTTC.